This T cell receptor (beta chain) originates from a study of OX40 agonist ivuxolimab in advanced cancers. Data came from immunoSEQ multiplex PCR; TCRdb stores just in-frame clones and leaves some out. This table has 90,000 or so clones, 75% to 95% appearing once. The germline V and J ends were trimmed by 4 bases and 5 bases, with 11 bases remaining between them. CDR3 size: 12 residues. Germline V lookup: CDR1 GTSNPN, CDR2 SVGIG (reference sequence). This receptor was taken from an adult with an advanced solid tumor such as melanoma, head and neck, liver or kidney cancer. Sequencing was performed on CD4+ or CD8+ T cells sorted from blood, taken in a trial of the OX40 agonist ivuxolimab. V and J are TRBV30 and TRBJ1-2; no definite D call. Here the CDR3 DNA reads TGTGCCTGGACGACGGATTTATATGGCTACACCTTC. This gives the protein CAWTTDLYGYTF. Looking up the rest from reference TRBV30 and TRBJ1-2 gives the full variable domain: SQTIHQWPATLVQPVGSPLSLECTVEGTSNPNLYWYRQAAGRGLQLLFYSVGIGQISSEVPQNLSASRPQDRQFILSSKKLLLSDSGFYLCAWTTDLYGYTFGSGTRLTVV.